What follows is one TCR beta chain and its context. Its antigen is as yet unknown. The sample originates from a study of shared clonotypes between healthy human individuals. Authors' data handling: Sequence data from immunoSEQ were junction-only and lacked quality scores; consequently, filtering differed. Some clones are missing from TCRdb's copy, which holds only in-frame ones; the method was immunoSEQ multiplex PCR. For V, J and clone size, that table is used; D and trimming come from the DNA. The table records about 980,000 clones, 76% of them present only once. Overall study findings and caveats: About 5% of naive CD4 clonotypes were shared across several donors.

V was clipped by 6 bases and J by 2 bases; unmatched bases: 8. This CDR3 region has 15 residues. Germline V CDR1 and CDR2: ENHRY, SYGVKD. The sequenced material came from memory CD4+ T cells sorted from blood. Noted subset: CD45RA-negative fraction. The V gene is TRBV10-3, the J gene TRBJ2-3; 7 bases are shared with TRBD1. The source is a young man in good health. The CDR3 is CAISATGTYTDTQYF. The CDR3 DNA is TGTGCCATCAGCGCGACAGGGACGTACACAGATACGCAGTATTTT.